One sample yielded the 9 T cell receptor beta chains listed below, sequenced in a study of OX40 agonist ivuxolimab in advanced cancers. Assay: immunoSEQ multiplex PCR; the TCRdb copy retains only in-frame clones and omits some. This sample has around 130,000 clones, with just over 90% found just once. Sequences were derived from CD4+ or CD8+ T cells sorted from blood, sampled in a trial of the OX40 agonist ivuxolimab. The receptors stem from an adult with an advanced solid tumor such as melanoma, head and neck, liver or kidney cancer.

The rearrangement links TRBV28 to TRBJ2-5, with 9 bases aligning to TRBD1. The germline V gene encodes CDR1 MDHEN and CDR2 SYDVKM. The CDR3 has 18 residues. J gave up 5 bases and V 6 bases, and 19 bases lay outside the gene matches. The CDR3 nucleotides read TGTGCCAGCAGCCCCCTGTCGGGACAGGGCAAGTTTGTGGAGACCCAGTACTTC. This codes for CASSPLSGQGKFVETQYF.

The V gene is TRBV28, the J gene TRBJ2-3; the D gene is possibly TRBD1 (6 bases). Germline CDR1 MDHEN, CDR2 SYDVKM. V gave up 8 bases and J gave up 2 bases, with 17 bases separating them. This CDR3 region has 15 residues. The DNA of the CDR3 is TGTGCCAGCCCACCGTCTGGGGGCCTCACAGATACGCAGTATTTT. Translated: CASPPSGGLTDTQYF.

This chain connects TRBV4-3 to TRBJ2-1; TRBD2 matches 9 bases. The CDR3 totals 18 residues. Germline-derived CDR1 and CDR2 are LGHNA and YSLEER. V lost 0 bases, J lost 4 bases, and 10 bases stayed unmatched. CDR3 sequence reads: CASSQDSAPAGGYNEQFF. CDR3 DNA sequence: TGCGCCAGCAGCCAAGATTCCGCTCCGGCGGGAGGGTACAATGAGCAGTTCTTC.

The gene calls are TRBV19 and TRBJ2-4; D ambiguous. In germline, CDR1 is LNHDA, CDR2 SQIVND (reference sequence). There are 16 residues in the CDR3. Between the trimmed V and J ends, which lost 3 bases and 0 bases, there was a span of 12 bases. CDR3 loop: CASSMEGVLAKNIQYF. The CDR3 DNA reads TGTGCCAGTAGTATGGAAGGAGTTTTAGCCAAAAACATTCAGTACTTC.

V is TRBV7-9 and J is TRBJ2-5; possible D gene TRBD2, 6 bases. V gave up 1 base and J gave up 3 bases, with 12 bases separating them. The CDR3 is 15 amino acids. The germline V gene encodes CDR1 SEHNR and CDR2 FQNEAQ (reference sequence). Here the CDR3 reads CASSLGVAEEETQYF. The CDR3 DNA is TGTGCCAGCAGCTTAGGGGTAGCGGAGGAAGAGACCCAGTACTTC.

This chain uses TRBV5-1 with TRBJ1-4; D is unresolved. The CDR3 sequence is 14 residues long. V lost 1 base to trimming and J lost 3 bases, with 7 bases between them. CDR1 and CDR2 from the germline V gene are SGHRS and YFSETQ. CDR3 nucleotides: TGCGCCAGCAGCTTGACCCCGTCTAATGAAAAACTGTTTTTT. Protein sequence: CASSLTPSNEKLFF.

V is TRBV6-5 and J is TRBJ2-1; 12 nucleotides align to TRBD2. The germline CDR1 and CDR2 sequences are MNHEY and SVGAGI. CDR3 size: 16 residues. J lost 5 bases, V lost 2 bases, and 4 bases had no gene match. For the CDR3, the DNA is TGTGCCAGCAGTTACACACTAGCGGGAGGTAACAATGAGCAGTTCTTC. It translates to CASSYTLAGGNNEQFF.

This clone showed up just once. CDR3 sequence (DNA): TGTGCCAGCAGTGAGCTCCCCGGGGCTAACTATGGCTACACCTTC. This codes for CASSELPGANYGYTF. The V call is TRBV2, the J call TRBJ1-2, with D uncertain. Germline V gene lookup returns CDR1 SNHLY and CDR2 FYNNEI. The CDR3 loop spans 15 amino acids. Between the trimmed V and J ends, which lost 3 bases and 0 bases, there was a span of 11 bases.

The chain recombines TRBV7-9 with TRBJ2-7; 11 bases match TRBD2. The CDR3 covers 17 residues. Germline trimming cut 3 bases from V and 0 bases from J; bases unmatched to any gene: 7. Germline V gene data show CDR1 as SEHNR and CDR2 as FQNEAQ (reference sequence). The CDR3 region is CASSLGGTSGLSYEQYF. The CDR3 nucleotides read TGTGCCAGCAGCTTGGGAGGGACTAGCGGCCTCTCCTACGAGCAGTACTTC.